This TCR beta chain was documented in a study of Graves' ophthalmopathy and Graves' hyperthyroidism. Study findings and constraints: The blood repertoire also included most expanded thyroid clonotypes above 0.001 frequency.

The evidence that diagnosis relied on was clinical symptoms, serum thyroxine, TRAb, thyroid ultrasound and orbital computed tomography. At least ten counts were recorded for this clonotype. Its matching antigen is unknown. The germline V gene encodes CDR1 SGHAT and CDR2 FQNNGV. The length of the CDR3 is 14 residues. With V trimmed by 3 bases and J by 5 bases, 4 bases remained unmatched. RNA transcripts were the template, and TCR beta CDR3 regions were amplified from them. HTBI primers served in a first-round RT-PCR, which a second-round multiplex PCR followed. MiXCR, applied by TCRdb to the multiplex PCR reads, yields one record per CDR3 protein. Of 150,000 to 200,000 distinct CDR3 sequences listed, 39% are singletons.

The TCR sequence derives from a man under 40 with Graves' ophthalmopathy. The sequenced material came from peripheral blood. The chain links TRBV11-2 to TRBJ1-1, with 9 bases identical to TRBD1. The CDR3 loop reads CASSLGTGRTEAFF. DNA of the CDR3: TGTGCCAGCAGCTTGGGGACAGGGCGGACTGAAGCTTTCTTT.